Listed below are T cell receptor beta chains from one sample, sequenced in a study of T cell responses to AZD1222 COVID-19 vaccine. Profiled with immunoSEQ multiplex PCR; TCRdb holds only in-frame clones, not every one. Of about 130,000 clones in the sample, approximately 90% were seen once. The specimen comprised peripheral blood, sampled on day 0 of AZD1222 vaccination. Receptor source: an adult in good health. Each CDR3 is given with its conserved first and last residue. The D gene is left open where the match is weak. For some rows the clone size is stated as once, few or many, or as a class when expanded; others skip it.

>TRBJ1-5|-|TRBV6-1|few
TGTGCCAGCAGTGAAGTTGGGGTTAGGGTTGGTCAGCCCCAGCATTTT
CASSEVGVRVGQPQHF
>TRBJ2-1|-|TRBV21-1|-
TGTGCCAGCAGCAAAGTACTAGCGGGGGGCCCCCACAATGAGCAGTTCTTC
CASSKVLAGGPHNEQFF
>TRBJ1-1|-|TRBV9|-
TGTGCCAGCAGCGGAAGTGGGTGGGGGGGGAACACTGAAGCTTTCTTT
CASSGSGWGGNTEAFF
>TRBJ2-1|-|TRBV11-2|-
TGTGCCAGCAGTTCTGATGTCCGGCCATCCAGGGGAGAGCAGTTCTTC
CASSSDVRPSRGEQFF
>TRBJ1-2|-|TRBV4-3|few
TGCGCCAGCAGCCAAGATCGGGAGACTTCCGGTAACTATGGCTACACCTTC
CASSQDRETSGNYGYTF
>TRBJ1-2|-|TRBV9|-
TGTGCCAGCAGCGTAGGACCTGGGGACTATGGCTACACCTTC
CASSVGPGDYGYTF
>TRBJ2-2|TRBD2|TRBV5-4|-
TGTGCCAGCAGGTTAGCGGGGGCGCTCACCGGGGAGCTGTTTTTT
CASRLAGALTGELFF
>TRBJ2-7|TRBD1|TRBV27|-
TGTGCCAGCAGTTTAAGCCCTCCGGACAGGGGGATGTACGAGCAGTACTTC
CASSLSPPDRGMYEQYF
>TRBJ1-5|TRBD1|TRBV19|-
TGTGCCAGTAGTTGGACAGGGGGTGGCAATCAGCCCCAGCATTTT
CASSWTGGGNQPQHF
>TRBJ1-2|-|TRBV29-1|-
TGCAGCGTGGGCCGGCGCGATGGCTACACCTTC
CSVGRRDGYTF
>TRBJ1-2|-|TRBV7-6|-
TGTGCCAGCAGCTTTCGGCCGGGGGGCGACTATGGCTACACCTTC
CASSFRPGGDYGYTF
>TRBJ2-7|-|TRBV5-1|-
TGCGCCAGCAGCTTGGTGCCAGGGGCCTACGAGCAGTACTTC
CASSLVPGAYEQYF
>TRBJ1-5|TRBD1|TRBV7-8|-
TGTGCCAGCAGCGTATCGGGACAGGGGAGATCGGAATCGCAGCCCCAGCATTTT
CASSVSGQGRSESQPQHF
>TRBJ1-1|-|TRBV25-1|-
TGTGCCAGCAGTGAATATGGGGGCAGGGATGTTGGTGAAGCTTTCTTT
CASSEYGGRDVGEAFF
>TRBJ1-1|TRBD1|TRBV7-2|few
TGTGCCAGCAGCTTTCAGACAGGGATGAACACTGAAGCTTTCTTT
CASSFQTGMNTEAFF
>TRBJ1-5|-|TRBV7-8|-
TGTGCCAGCAGCCTCGACAGAAATCAGCCCCAGCATTTT
CASSLDRNQPQHF
>TRBJ2-3|TRBD2|TRBV9|-
TGTGCCAGCACCACACTAGCGAGTGGTAGCACAGATACGCAGTATTTT
CASTTLASGSTDTQYF
>TRBJ2-2|-|TRBV5-4|-
TGTGCCAGCAGCTTGGCAGGGCCCGGGGAGCTGTTTTTT
CASSLAGPGELFF
>TRBJ1-5|-|TRBV27|-
TGTGCCAGCAGCCCTAGAGGGGAGAGGCCCCAGCATTTT
CASSPRGERPQHF
>TRBJ1-1|-|TRBV28|-
TGTGCCAGCAGTCTAGGGGGGGAATTAACTGAAGCTTTCTTT
CASSLGGELTEAFF
>TRBJ2-1|TRBD2|TRBV7-2|-
TGTGCCAGCAGCGCCCAGCGGGGGGGCCGGAATGAGCAGTTCTTC
CASSAQRGGRNEQFF
>TRBJ1-2|TRBD1|TRBV6-4|-
TGTGCCAGCAGCGTAGGGACAGGCGGATCCCTTAACTATGGCTACACCTTC
CASSVGTGGSLNYGYTF
>TRBJ2-2|-|TRBV6-5|-
TGTGCCAGCCACCGAGGTAACGCGAACACCGGGGAGCTGTTTTTT
CASHRGNANTGELFF
>TRBJ1-6|-|TRBV20-1|-
TGCAGTGCTAGTTCAGGGTTTAATTCACCCCTCCACTTT
CSASSGFNSPLHF
>TRBJ2-3|-|TRBV11-3|-
TGTGCCAGCAGCGAGGACTTCACAGATACGCAGTATTTT
CASSEDFTDTQYF
>TRBJ1-3|-|TRBV5-1|-
TGCGCCAGCAGCTTGGAGGTGGGCCCCCGCTCTGGAAACACCATATATTTT
CASSLEVGPRSGNTIYF
>TRBJ1-5|TRBD1|TRBV10-3|-
TGTGCCGCCGAAGCAACGGGACAGAATCAGCCCCAGCATTTT
CAAEATGQNQPQHF
>TRBJ1-2|-|TRBV6-5|once
TGTGCCAGCAGTTATGCAGGTTGGGGGAACTATGGCTACACCTTC
CASSYAGWGNYGYTF
>TRBJ1-4|-|TRBV5-1|-
TGCGCCAGCAGCCCATGGGCCCCAGGGGTAAATGAAAAACTGTTTTTT
CASSPWAPGVNEKLFF
>TRBJ2-1|TRBD1|TRBV3-1/TRBV3-2|few
TGTGCCAGCAGCCAAGAGGGGACAGTCCTCAATGAGCAGTTCTTC
CASSQEGTVLNEQFF
>TRBJ1-2|-|TRBV28|-
TGTGCCAGCTCCCCCTGGGGGGCAGGGACTGGCTACACCTTC
CASSPWGAGTGYTF
>TRBJ1-6|-|TRBV2|-
TGTGCCAGCAGTCGGTTAGCAGCATATAATTCACCCCTCCACTTT
CASSRLAAYNSPLHF
>TRBJ1-6|TRBD1|TRBV6-6|-
TGTGCCAGCAGTCCGACAGGGGGTGCCTATAATTCACCCCTCCACTTT
CASSPTGGAYNSPLHF
>TRBJ2-7|-|TRBV7-2|once
TGTGCCAGCAGCCCGGACCTGAGGGGCTCCTACGAGCAGTACTTC
CASSPDLRGSYEQYF
>TRBJ1-2|-|TRBV6-2/TRBV6-3|-
TGTGCCAGCAGTTACTCGATGGCCCCTGACTATGGCTACACCTTC
CASSYSMAPDYGYTF
>TRBJ1-1|-|TRBV29-1|-
TGCAGCGTTCAGGAGAACACTGAAGCTTTCTTT
CSVQENTEAFF
>TRBJ2-2|-|TRBV9|-
TGTGCCAGCAGCCCGGGGAGTAGCGGGAACACCGGGGAGCTGTTTTTT
CASSPGSSGNTGELFF
>TRBJ2-7|TRBD1|TRBV9|-
TGTGCCAGCAGCTCCGGGACAGACAACTACGAGCAGTACTTC
CASSSGTDNYEQYF
>TRBJ2-7|-|TRBV20-1|-
TGCAGTGCTAGTGTAAGCATCACGGGGTCCTACGAGCAGTACTTC
CSASVSITGSYEQYF
>TRBJ1-1|-|TRBV5-4|-
TGTGCCAGCAGCTTAAGTAAGGGGACCGATCAGAACACTGAAGCTTTCTTT
CASSLSKGTDQNTEAFF
>TRBJ1-4|TRBD1|TRBV7-9|-
TGTGCCAGCAGCCCCGGACAGGGATTGTATGAAAAACTGTTTTTT
CASSPGQGLYEKLFF
>TRBJ1-2|-|TRBV7-9|-
TGTGCCAGCAGCTTAGTTGGTTTCTATCCCTATGGCTACACCTTC
CASSLVGFYPYGYTF
>TRBJ2-7|-|TRBV10-3|-
TGTGCCATCAGTAATCTCACAGGGCCCTACGAGCAGTACTTC
CAISNLTGPYEQYF
>TRBJ1-1|TRBD1|TRBV9|-
TGTGCCAGCAGCGTGGCGACAGGGATGAACACTGAAGCTTTCTTT
CASSVATGMNTEAFF
>TRBJ1-1|-|TRBV27|-
TGTGCCAGCAGTTTATGGGGTGATGAAGCTTTCTTT
CASSLWGDEAFF
>TRBJ2-7|-|TRBV27|once
TGTGCCAGCAGTACCCTAGGAGAGCAGTACTTC
CASSTLGEQYF
>TRBJ2-3|-|TRBV9|-
TGTGCCAGCAGCAAAGCCCCCGGGGGACGAGCTGATACGCAGTATTTT
CASSKAPGGRADTQYF
>TRBJ2-3|TRBD1|TRBV6-5|-
TGTGCCAGCAGTCGACAGGGCGAGCAGTATTTT
CASSRQGEQYF
>TRBJ2-5|-|TRBV2|-
TGTGCCAGCAGTGGGTCGAGGGAGACCCAGTACTTC
CASSGSRETQYF
>TRBJ1-2|-|TRBV7-2|-
TGTGCCAGCAGCCCAGTGGCGGGACGACCCCTCGGCTACACCTTC
CASSPVAGRPLGYTF
>TRBJ2-1|-|TRBV7-2|-
TGTGCCAGCAGCTCAATCATGTACAATGAGCAGTTCTTC
CASSSIMYNEQFF